This T cell receptor (beta chain) was captured by sequencing in a study of blood T cell repertoires in COVID-19. About the study: COVID-19 samples from acute and convalescent phases originated in the United States, Italy and Spain.

Authors' processing steps: Reference gene primer amplification yielded estimated nucleated cell counts. Data came from immunoSEQ multiplex PCR; TCRdb stores just in-frame clones and leaves some out. That table is the source of V, J and clone size, and D and trimming were worked out from the DNA. The data hold roughly 100,000 clones, with approximately 83% observed a single time. This CDR3 is 13 amino acids long. Germline V gives CDR1 MNHEY, CDR2 SMNVEV (reference sequence). The V and J ends lost 6 bases and 1 base respectively, with 7 bases between them. The V and J genes are TRBV27 and TRBJ1-5, with D uncertain. The clonotype originates from a man aged 45-65 years with acute or convalescent COVID-19. What was sequenced was peripheral blood. CDR3 sequence reads: CASRRHSNQPQHF. In DNA, the CDR3 is TGTGCCAGCAGACGACACAGCAATCAGCCCCAGCATTTT.